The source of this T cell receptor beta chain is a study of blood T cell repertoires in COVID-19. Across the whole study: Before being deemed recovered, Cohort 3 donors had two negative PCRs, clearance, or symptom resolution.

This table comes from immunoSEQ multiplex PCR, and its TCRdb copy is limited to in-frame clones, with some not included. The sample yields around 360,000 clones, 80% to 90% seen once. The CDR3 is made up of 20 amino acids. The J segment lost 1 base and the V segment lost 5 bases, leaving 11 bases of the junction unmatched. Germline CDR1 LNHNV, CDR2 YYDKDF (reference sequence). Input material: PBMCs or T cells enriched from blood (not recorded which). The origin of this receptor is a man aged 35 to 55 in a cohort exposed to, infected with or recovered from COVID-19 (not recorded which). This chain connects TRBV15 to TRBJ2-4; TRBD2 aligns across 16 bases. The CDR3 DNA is TGTGCCACCAGCTGGGCTCGGCCGGGACTAGCGGGAGGGGCCAAAAACATTCAGTACTTC. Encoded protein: CATSWARPGLAGGAKNIQYF.